The clone carrying this TCR beta chain came up a few times. V was clipped by 6 bases and J by 4 bases; unmatched bases: 11. CDR1 is DFQATT and CDR2 is SNEGSKA in the germline V gene (reference sequence). CDR3 length equals 15 residues. This specimen comes from a study of early T cells in non-severe SARS-CoV-2 infection. TCRdb reanalysed the 5' RACE reads using MiXCR and keeps one entry per CDR3 protein. The table records about 48,000 distinct CDR3 sequences, approximately 9.4% of them present only once. The clonotype comes from an adult who was a healthcare worker with PCR-confirmed SARS-CoV-2 infection or an uninfected control (not recorded which). The source material was whole blood. The chain couples TRBV20-1 to TRBJ2-1; 8 positions agree with TRBD2. The CDR3 region is CSASSGGRPYNEQFF. For the CDR3, the DNA is TGCAGTGCGTCTTCGGGCGGGAGGCCTTACAATGAGCAGTTCTTC.